The 17 T cell receptor beta chains listed next were all sequenced from one sample in a study of T-cell memory formation after mild COVID-19. TCRdb used MiXCR to reprocess the 5' RACE reads, holding one entry per CDR3 protein. The table shows almost 350,000 distinct CDR3 sequences, with under 25% occurring only once. Sequenced material: PBMCs or a T cell subset sorted from them (not recorded which). These receptors came from a man between 18 and 29 years old who had mild COVID-19 (a few samples of this study predate the infection). Cell type and time point are not known.

The chain uses TRBV10-2 and TRBJ2-1, with a tentative D call TRBD1 (5 bases). V lost 8 bases, J lost 6 bases, and 23 bases lay in between. The CDR3 spans 16 residues. The germline CDR1 and CDR2 sequences are WSHSY and SAAADI. Here the CDR3 DNA reads TGCGCCAGCTCCCGGTGGGGTGACAGTCAGTTCAATGAGCAGTTCTTC. It encodes CASSRWGDSQFNEQFF.

The table lists this clonotype with a count of one. The rearrangement uses TRBV27 and TRBJ1-2, with a tentative D call TRBD1 (6 bases). Germline values: CDR1 MNHEY, CDR2 SMNVEV (reference sequence). The V end was cut by 0 bases, the J end by 8 bases, with 13 bases between. The CDR3 sequence is 14 residues long. The CDR3 loop is CASSLSRGPGGYTF. The CDR3 DNA sequence: TGTGCCAGCAGTTTATCTCGGGGGCCGGGGGGCTACACCTTC.

The chain is built from TRBV29-1 and TRBJ1-1; D is unclear. CDR1 is SQVTM, CDR2 ANQGSEA, per germline. With 0 bases removed from V and 3 bases from J, the gap between germline ends came to 8 bases. The CDR3 covers 13 residues. The CDR3 spells CSVEDQLYTEAFF. In DNA, the CDR3 is TGCAGCGTTGAAGATCAACTGTACACTGAAGCTTTCTTT.

This clonotype has just a few counts. This chain joins TRBV20-1 and TRBJ2-3, with D possibly TRBD2 on 5 matching bases. The V end lost 6 bases, the J end lost 6 bases, and 10 bases lay between the germline ends. The germline V gene encodes CDR1 DFQATT and CDR2 SNEGSKA (reference sequence). The CDR3 sequence is 11 residues long. CDR3 sequence reads: CSARGSDTQYF. DNA of the CDR3: TGCAGTGCCCGGGGATCGGATACGCAGTATTTT.

In its sample, this clonotype was seen a few times. The chain joins TRBV29-1 to TRBJ2-1; 10 positions agree with TRBD2. In germline, CDR1 is SQVTM, CDR2 ANQGSEA. V trimming: 5 bases; J trimming: 5 bases; junction bases outside the gene matches: 6. The length of the CDR3 is 14 residues. The CDR3 region is CSVRQAGGNNEQFF. CDR3 coding DNA: TGCAGCGTTAGGCAAGCGGGGGGGAACAATGAGCAGTTCTTC.

This clonotype appeared a few times. The rearrangement uses TRBV7-2 and TRBJ2-3; D remains ambiguous. From germline, CDR1 is SGHTA and CDR2 FQGNSA. V lost 2 bases, J lost 9 bases, and 18 bases lay in between. The CDR3 length is 15 residues. Here the CDR3 reads CASSLKLGSAQTQYF. The DNA for the CDR3 is TGTGCCAGCAGCTTAAAGCTCGGGTCAGCCCAGACGCAGTATTTT. The full variable domain, its missing parts supplied by reference TRBV7-2 and TRBJ2-3, is GAGVSQSPSNKVTEKGKDVELRCDPISGHTALYWYRQSLGQGLEFLIYFQGNSAPDKSGLPSDRFSAERTGGSVSTLTIQRTQQEDSAVYLCASSLKLGSAQTQYFGPGTRLTVL.

The chain employs TRBV12-3 or TRBV12-4 and TRBJ2-3, with 8 positions matching TRBD2. CDR3 length: 11 amino acids. V shed 6 bases, J shed 11 bases, and the junction held 4 bases outside the gene matches. CDR3 sequence reads: CASRTGTRQYF. The CDR3 DNA follows: TGTGCCAGCAGAACCGGGACTAGGCAGTATTTT.

This clonotype has a handful of counts. The chain has TRBV28 and TRBJ1-2; D call uncertain. V lost 3 bases to trimming and J lost 8 bases, with 13 bases between them. Looked up from germline, CDR1 is MDHEN and CDR2 is SYDVKM. The CDR3 is made up of 13 amino acids. The CDR3 DNA is TGTGCCAGCAGTTTCATGGACTCCTCCGGCTACACCTTC. Its protein is CASSFMDSSGYTF.

In its sample, this clonotype was seen a few times. This chain links TRBV2 with TRBJ2-3, with a possible D match to TRBD2 (5 bases). The V end lost 7 bases, the J end lost 0 bases, and 8 bases lay between the germline ends. The CDR3 sequence is 13 residues long. Looked up from germline, CDR1 is SNHLY and CDR2 is FYNNEI. The CDR3 reads CASMRASTDTQYF. The CDR3 coding sequence is TGTGCCAGCATGCGGGCTAGCACAGATACGCAGTATTTT.

The chain carries TRBV9 and TRBJ2-1, with TRBD2 matching 7 bases. The CDR3 is made up of 13 amino acids. Germline CDR1 reads SGDLS; CDR2 reads YYNGEE. J lost 3 bases, V lost 6 bases, and 3 bases had no gene match. The CDR3 DNA reads as TGTGCCAGCACCCGCGGGGGCTACAATGAGCAGTTCTTC. Protein product: CASTRGGYNEQFF.

The genes are TRBV4-2 and TRBJ2-2; 13 bases line up with TRBD2. The CDR3 sequence is 17 residues long. With V trimmed by 5 bases and J by 6 bases, 9 bases remained unmatched. CDR1 LGHNA and CDR2 YNFKEQ come from the germline V gene. The CDR3 here is CASSFPGTSGDSGELFF. The CDR3 DNA sequence: TGTGCCAGCAGCTTCCCCGGGACTAGCGGGGACTCCGGGGAGCTGTTTTTT.

The CDR3 here is CASSLADRETQYF. The DNA for the CDR3 is TGTGCCAGCAGCTTGGCCGATAGGGAGACCCAGTACTTC. The rearrangement uses TRBV5-5 and TRBJ2-5, with unresolved D. The CDR3 runs to 13 residues. Trimming removed 0 bases at V and 5 bases at J, with 8 bases between. Germline CDR1 reads SGHKS; CDR2 reads YYEKEE (reference sequence).

The rearrangement joins TRBV6-5 to TRBJ1-2, with D tentatively TRBD1 (5 bases). CDR1 and CDR2 (germline): MNHEY, SVGAGI. Trimming shortened V by 5 bases and J by 5 bases, and 12 bases separated the two germline ends. The CDR3 runs 13 residues. The CDR3 loop reads CASSLRGAYGYTF. The CDR3, as DNA: TGTGCCAGCAGTCTACGCGGGGCTTATGGCTACACCTTC.

This clonotype was picked up many times. The chain recombines TRBV10-2 with TRBJ2-3; TRBD1 might be the D (6 bases). Trimming pared 3 bases from V and 5 bases from J, leaving 12 bases between. This CDR3 is 14 amino acids long. Looked up from germline, CDR1 is WSHSY and CDR2 is SAAADI. The CDR3 region is CASSDRGDVDTQYF. CDR3 in DNA: TGCGCCAGCAGTGACAGGGGTGATGTAGATACGCAGTATTTT.

The table lists this clonotype with many counts. V gene TRBV5-1 combines with J gene TRBJ2-6; D ambiguous. This CDR3 has 14 amino acids. The germline CDR1 and CDR2 sequences are SGHRS and YFSETQ. The germline V and J ends were trimmed by 6 bases and 0 bases, with 7 bases remaining between them. The CDR3 sequence is CASNPISGANVLTF. For the CDR3, the DNA is TGCGCCAGCAACCCGATCTCTGGGGCCAACGTCCTGACTTTC.

This clonotype was seen only a few times. This chain links TRBV7-3 with TRBJ2-2, with D unresolved. V was shortened by 4 bases and J by 8 bases, with 14 bases between the two germline ends. The V gene's germline CDR1 is SGHTA and CDR2 FQGTGA. The CDR3 contains 14 residues. The CDR3 is CASSSPAALGELFF. CDR3 bases: TGTGCCAGCAGCTCGCCGGCCGCACTAGGGGAGCTGTTTTTT.

At least ten counts were recorded for this clonotype. CDR3 sequence reads: CASSGSPIEPQHF. CDR3 bases: TGTGCCAGCAGCGGTTCCCCAATAGAGCCCCAGCATTTT. J is TRBJ1-5 and V is TRBV7-2; D not certain. Germline CDR1 SGHTA, CDR2 FQGNSA. This CDR3 comprises 13 residues. Trimming cost V 5 bases and J 8 bases, with 13 bases left between them.